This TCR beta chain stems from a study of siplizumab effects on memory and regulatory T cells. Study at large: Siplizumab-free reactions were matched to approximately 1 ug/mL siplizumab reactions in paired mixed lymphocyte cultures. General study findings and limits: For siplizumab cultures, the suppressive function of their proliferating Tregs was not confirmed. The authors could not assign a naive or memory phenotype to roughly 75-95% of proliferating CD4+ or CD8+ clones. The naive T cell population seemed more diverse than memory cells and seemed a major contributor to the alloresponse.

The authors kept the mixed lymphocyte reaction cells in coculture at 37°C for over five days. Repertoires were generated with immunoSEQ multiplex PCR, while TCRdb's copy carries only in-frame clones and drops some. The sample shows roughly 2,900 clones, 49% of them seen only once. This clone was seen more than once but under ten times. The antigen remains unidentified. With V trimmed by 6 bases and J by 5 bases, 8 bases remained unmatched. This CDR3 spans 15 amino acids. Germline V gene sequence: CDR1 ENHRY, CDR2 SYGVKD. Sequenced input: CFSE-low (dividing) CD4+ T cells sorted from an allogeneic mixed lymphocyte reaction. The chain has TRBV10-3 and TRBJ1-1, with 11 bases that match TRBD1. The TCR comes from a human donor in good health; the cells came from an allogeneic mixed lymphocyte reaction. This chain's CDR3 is CAISGSGQGVTEAFF. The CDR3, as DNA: TGTGCCATCAGCGGGTCGGGACAGGGGGTTACTGAAGCTTTCTTT.